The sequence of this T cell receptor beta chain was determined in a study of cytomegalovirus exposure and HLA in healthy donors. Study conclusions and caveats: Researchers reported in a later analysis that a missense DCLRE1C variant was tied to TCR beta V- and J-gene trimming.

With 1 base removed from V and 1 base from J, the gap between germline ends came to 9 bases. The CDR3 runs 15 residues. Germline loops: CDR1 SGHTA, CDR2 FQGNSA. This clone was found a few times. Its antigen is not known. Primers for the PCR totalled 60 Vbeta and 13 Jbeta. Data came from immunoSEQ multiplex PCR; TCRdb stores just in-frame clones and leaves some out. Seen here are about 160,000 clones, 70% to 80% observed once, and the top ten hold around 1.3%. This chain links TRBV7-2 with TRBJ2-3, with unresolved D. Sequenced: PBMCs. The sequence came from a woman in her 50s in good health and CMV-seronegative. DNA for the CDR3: TGTGCCAGCAGCTTAGAAGTACGCGGCACAGATACGCAGTATTTT. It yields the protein CASSLEVRGTDTQYF.